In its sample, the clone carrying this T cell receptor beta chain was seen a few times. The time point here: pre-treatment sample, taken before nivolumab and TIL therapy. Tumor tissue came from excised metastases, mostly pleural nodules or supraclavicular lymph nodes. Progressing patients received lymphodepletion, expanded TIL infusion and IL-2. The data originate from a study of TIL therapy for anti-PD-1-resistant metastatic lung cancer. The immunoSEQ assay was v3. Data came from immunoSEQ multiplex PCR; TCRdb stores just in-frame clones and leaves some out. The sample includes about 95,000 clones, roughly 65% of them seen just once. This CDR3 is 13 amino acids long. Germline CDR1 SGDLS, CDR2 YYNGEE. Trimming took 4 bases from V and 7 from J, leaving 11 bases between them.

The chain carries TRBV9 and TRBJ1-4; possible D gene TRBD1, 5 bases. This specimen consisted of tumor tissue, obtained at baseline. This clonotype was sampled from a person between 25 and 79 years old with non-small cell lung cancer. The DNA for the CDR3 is TGTGCCAGCAGCCCAGCAGGGATTGAAAAACTGTTTTTT. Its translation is CASSPAGIEKLFF. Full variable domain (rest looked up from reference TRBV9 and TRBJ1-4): DSGVTQTPKHLITATGQRVTLRCSPRSGDLSVYWYQQSLDQGLQFLIQYYNGEERAKGNILERFSAQQFPDLHSELNLSSLELGDSALYFCASSPAGIEKLFFGSGTQLSVL.